These 25 T cell receptor beta chains share one sample of origin, sequenced in a study of blood T cells in healthy people across ages. The authors ran a second PCR of about 7 to 12 cycles using a sample-barcoded 5' primer and a J-beta primer mix. TCRdb ran MiXCR on the 5' RACE reads and lists one entry per CDR3 protein. The sample includes more than 900,000 distinct CDR3 sequences, about 27% of them seen just once. These data were also filed under a second study, of T cells of mothers and their children.

The material sequenced was blood. The source of these receptors is a woman between 40 and 50 years old in good health.

The chain links TRBV20-1 to TRBJ1-4; 10 positions match TRBD1. J gave up 6 bases and V 1 base, and 2 bases lay outside the gene matches. The CDR3 extends over 14 amino acids. Germline CDR1 reads DFQATT; CDR2 reads SNEGSKA (reference sequence). CDR3 region: CSARGGTGDEKLFF. The CDR3 DNA sequence: TGCAGTGCTAGAGGAGGGACAGGGGATGAAAAACTGTTTTTT.

For the CDR3, the DNA is TGTGCCAGCAGCCCAGGAGGGGGGCCGCATGGCTACACCTTC. It translates to CASSPGGGPHGYTF. The gene calls are TRBV7-9 and TRBJ1-2; D may be TRBD1 (6 bases). The CDR3 loop spans 14 amino acids. Germline lookup yields CDR1 SEHNR and CDR2 FQNEAQ (reference sequence). V lost 5 bases and J lost 6, with 16 bases in between.

The chain recombines TRBV28 with TRBJ2-7; D is tentatively TRBD1 or TRBD2 (5 bases each). Trimming left V 5 bases short and J 0 bases short, with 14 bases between. The CDR3 is 15 residues long. The germline CDR1 and CDR2 sequences are MDHEN and SYDVKM. The CDR3 is CASSLPGPRSYEQYF. CDR3 sequence (DNA): TGTGCCAGCAGTCTTCCGGGACCGCGCTCCTACGAGCAGTACTTC.

The rearrangement links TRBV20-1 to TRBJ1-6, with D maybe TRBD1 (5 bases). The ends were cut back, 3 bases at V and 6 bases at J, with 12 bases in the middle. Germline loops: CDR1 DFQATT, CDR2 SNEGSKA (reference sequence). The CDR3 spans 14 residues. The CDR3 coding sequence is TGCAGTGCTAGCCTTCAGACAGTTAATTCACCCCTCCACTTT. Translated: CSASLQTVNSPLHF.

This clonotype has a count of ten or more. The chain recombines TRBV10-3 with TRBJ2-7, with D possibly being TRBD1 or TRBD2 (5 bases each). The CDR3 runs 15 residues. In germline, CDR1 is ENHRY, CDR2 SYGVKD. V was pared by 5 bases and J by 0 bases, with 14 bases between. This CDR3 reads CAISPRGPTSYEQYF. In DNA form, the CDR3 reads TGTGCCATCAGTCCCCGGGGCCCCACCTCCTACGAGCAGTACTTC.

In its sample, this clonotype was seen a few times. CDR3 coding DNA: TGTGCCAGCAGTCCCCGCAGAGCAGGAGACTATGGCTACACCTTC. The encoded protein is CASSPRRAGDYGYTF. This chain joins TRBV6-6 and TRBJ1-2; unclear D gene. With 5 bases removed from V and 3 bases from J, the gap between germline ends came to 16 bases. This CDR3 contains 15 residues. Germline V gene lookup returns CDR1 MNHNY and CDR2 SVGAGI (reference sequence).

As to this clonotype: Since a much larger clone is just one base distant, this may be a read error. This sequence joins TRBV28 and TRBJ2-1, with 9 bases matching TRBD1. Germline loops: CDR1 MDHEN, CDR2 SYDVKM. The CDR3 totals 13 residues. J was trimmed by 15 bases and V by 2 bases; bases with no gene match: 8. The CDR3 region is CASSLPVTGGLFF. As DNA, the CDR3 is TGTGCCAGCAGTTTACCCGTGACAGGGGGGCTGTTCTTC.

The chain combines TRBV7-9 with TRBJ2-5; a possible D gene is TRBD2 (7 bases). The CDR3 runs to 17 residues. The V gene lost 1 base and the J gene lost 5 bases, with 20 bases spanning the gap. Germline V gives CDR1 SEHNR, CDR2 FQNEAQ (reference sequence). The CDR3, as DNA: TGTGCCAGCAGCTTAGGACGCGGGGGCCTCGTTCAGGAGACCCAGTACTTC. It yields the protein CASSLGRGGLVQETQYF.

As concerns this clonotype: One base away lies a much larger clone, so this may be a sequencing read error. This sequence joins TRBV7-3 and TRBJ2-4, with TRBD2 matching over 7 bases. The V segment lost 1 base and the J segment 13 bases; nucleotides outside the gene matches: 19. This CDR3 has 17 amino acids. Germline values: CDR1 SGHTA, CDR2 FQGTGA. The CDR3 nucleotides read TGTGCCAGCAGCTTAATTGGGCTAGCGGATTCTTACAATGAGCAGTACTTC. Its protein is CASSLIGLADSYNEQYF. The full variable domain, its missing parts supplied by reference TRBV7-3 and TRBJ2-4, is GAGVSQTPSNKVTEKGKYVELRCDPISGHTALYWYRQSLGQGPEFLIYFQGTGAADDSGLPNDRFFAVRPEGSVSTLKIQRTERGDSAVYLCASSLIGLADSYNEQYFGAGTRLSVL.

Turning to this clonotype: Just one base apart from a much larger clone, this may be a read error. The rearrangement joins TRBV24-1 to TRBJ2-7; a possible D gene is TRBD2 (6 bases). Trimming took 4 bases from V and 1 from J, leaving 13 bases between them. The CDR3 runs to 15 residues. CDR1 is KGHDR and CDR2 is SFDVKD in the germline V gene. CDR3 nucleotide sequence: TGTGCCACCAGTGAGTCGGGGAGGCTTTCCTACGAGCAGTACTTC. It encodes CATSESGRLSYEQYF.

Concerning this clonotype: Because it lacks the conserved phenylalanine or tryptophan at the end, this CDR3 is likely a read error. The chain uses TRBV15 and TRBJ2-7; perhaps TRBD1 as D (5 bases). The CDR3 sequence is 14 residues long. CDR1 LNHNV and CDR2 YYDKDF come from the germline V gene (reference sequence). CDR3 sequence: CATSRDRGFNEQYY. The DNA for the CDR3 is TGTGCCACTAGCAGAGATAGGGGTTTCAACGAGCAGTACTAC.

As regards this clonotype: A much bigger clone sits one base away, suggesting this may be a read error. V is TRBV4-3 and J is TRBJ2-7; either TRBD1 or TRBD2 may supply D (6 bases each). This CDR3 is built from 16 residues. Germline assignment: CDR1 LGHNA and CDR2 YSLEER. Trimming shortened V by 0 bases and J by 2 bases, and 14 bases separated the two germline ends. The DNA of the CDR3 is TGCGCCAGCAGCCAAGATTGGGGGGACAATCCCTACGAGCAGTACTTC. It specifies CASSQDWGDNPYEQYF.

This clonotype was observed a handful of times. This chain joins TRBV15 and TRBJ2-1, with D perhaps matching TRBD1 or TRBD2 (5 bases each). The germline CDR1 and CDR2 sequences are LNHNV and YYDKDF (reference sequence). V lost 4 bases to trimming and J lost 0 bases, with 13 bases between them. This CDR3 has 16 residues. CDR3 coding DNA: TGTGCCACCAGCAAACCGGGGCAGAGCTCCTACAATGAGCAGTTCTTC. It translates to CATSKPGQSSYNEQFF.

This clonotype was picked up a small number of times. The chain employs TRBV7-2 and TRBJ1-1; possible D gene TRBD1, 5 bases. Germline CDR1 reads SGHTA; CDR2 reads FQGNSA. The CDR3 has 15 amino acids. V lost 2 bases, J lost 5 bases, and 15 bases lay in between. The CDR3 here is CASSLLGRSQTEAFF. In DNA form, the CDR3 reads TGTGCCAGCAGCTTACTGGGACGTAGCCAAACTGAAGCTTTCTTT.

Here the CDR3 DNA reads TGCGCCAGCAGCTACACAGAGGGTAGTGAAAAACTGTTTTTT. Protein: CASSYTEGSEKLFF. The genes are TRBV5-1 and TRBJ1-4; D uncertain. The CDR3 totals 14 residues. V was cut by 3 bases and J by 7 bases, with 13 bases left in between. Germline CDR1 SGHRS, CDR2 YFSETQ.

This clonotype was seen repeatedly, ten times or more. V and J are TRBV5-1 and TRBJ2-7; 9 bases line up with TRBD1. V dropped 3 bases and J dropped 0; count of bases not matched to a gene: 4. Germline values: CDR1 SGHRS, CDR2 YFSETQ. This CDR3 region has 15 residues. CDR3 loop: CASSSGQGGSYEQYF. The DNA for the CDR3 is TGCGCCAGCAGCTCGGGACAGGGAGGCTCCTACGAGCAGTACTTC.

The V gene is TRBV10-3, the J gene TRBJ2-7; the match to TRBD2 covers 12 bases. Germline CDR1 ENHRY, CDR2 SYGVKD. The CDR3 loop spans 17 amino acids. J lost 4 bases, V lost 3 bases, and 10 bases had no gene match. CDR3 DNA: TGTGCCATCAGTGACCGGACTAGCGGGATCCACTTGTACGAGCAGTACTTC. Its protein product is CAISDRTSGIHLYEQYF.

V is TRBV18 and J is TRBJ2-5; 7 bases align to TRBD1. Near its end, the DNA agrees better with TRBJ2-7, so the J call may be wrong. The germline CDR1 and CDR2 sequences are KGHSH and LQKENI. CDR3 length: 14 amino acids. The CDR3 here is CASSPHNTGDEQYF. CDR3 nucleotide sequence: TGTGCCAGCTCACCACACAACACAGGGGACGAGCAGTACTTC.

This clonotype was seen only a few times. This chain joins TRBV5-5 and TRBJ2-7; D perhaps matches TRBD1 (7 bases). The CDR3 has 14 amino acids. The V and J ends lost 3 bases and 1 base respectively, with 11 bases between them. The germline V gene encodes CDR1 SGHKS and CDR2 YYEKEE (reference sequence). DNA for the CDR3: TGTGCCAGCAGCTACGCAGGGGGGTCCTACGAGCAGTACTTC. Its translation: CASSYAGGSYEQYF.

The chain recombines TRBV7-2 with TRBJ2-1, with 7 bases matching TRBD2. The V and J ends lost 4 bases and 5 bases, in that order; junction bases with no gene match: 11. This CDR3 contains 16 residues. Looked up from germline, CDR1 is SGHTA and CDR2 is FQGNSA. The CDR3, as DNA: TGTGCCAGCAGCTCCTTTCCGCGGGGGAGAAACAATGAGCAGTTCTTC. Its protein product is CASSSFPRGRNNEQFF.

The gene calls are TRBV6-2 or TRBV6-3 and TRBJ1-4; no definite D call. Germline lookup yields CDR1 MNHEY and CDR2 SVGEGT. CDR3 length equals 17 residues. V was clipped by 5 bases and J by 6 bases, with 22 bases between them. CDR3 bases: TGTGCCAGCAGTCCTGACCGGAGACGGACCACCGATGAAAAACTGTTTTTT. Encoded protein: CASSPDRRRTTDEKLFF.

The chain recombines TRBV19 with TRBJ2-1; TRBD1 might be the D (5 bases). The V gene lost 0 bases and the J gene lost 2 bases, with 11 bases spanning the gap. This CDR3 has 16 residues. Germline V gene data show CDR1 as LNHDA and CDR2 as SQIVND (reference sequence). CDR3 in DNA: TGTGCCAGTAGTATAGACCCCAGGGTTCCCTACAATGAGCAGTTCTTC. Its translation: CASSIDPRVPYNEQFF.

In this sample, this clonotype turned up many times. V usage is TRBV6-8 and J usage is TRBJ2-5; D is undetermined. Germline V lookup: CDR1 MNHGY, CDR2 SAAAGT. This CDR3 has 17 residues. V was pared by 0 bases and J by 11 bases, with 25 bases between. The CDR3 sequence: CASSYSTPSVPYNEQYF. In nucleotides, the CDR3 is TGTGCCAGCAGTTACTCGACCCCATCAGTCCCCTACAATGAGCAGTACTTC.

This sequence joins TRBV20-1 and TRBJ2-5; 9 bases align to TRBD2. The CDR3 runs 15 residues. V shed 1 base, J shed 1 base, and the junction held 4 bases outside the gene matches. The germline CDR1 and CDR2 sequences are DFQATT and SNEGSKA (reference sequence). The CDR3 sequence is CSARGRAGGQETQYF. The DNA for the CDR3 is TGCAGTGCTAGAGGTCGAGCGGGGGGCCAAGAGACCCAGTACTTC.

This clonotype has a count of ten or more. The chain combines TRBV29-1 with TRBJ2-7, with TRBD2 matching 7 bases. Germline CDR1 reads SQVTM; CDR2 reads ANQGSEA. V trimming: 1 base; J trimming: 9 bases; junction bases outside the gene matches: 6. This CDR3 contains 12 residues. CDR3 nucleotides: TGCAGCGTTGAAGTTCCGCCGGGGGGGCAGTACTTC. Protein: CSVEVPPGGQYF.